This T cell receptor (beta chain) originates from a study of long-term antiretroviral therapy in people with HIV (dated by TCRdb to between 2021 and 2024). Concerning the study at large: The earliest samples were collected about a decade before the 2015 WHO recommendation for immediate ART, when ART was typically delayed until CD4 counts fell. This retrospective serial study examined whether starting ART and sustained HIV suppression were associated with changes in the composition and diversity of the TRB repertoire in peripheral blood. The cohort contributed over 150 cryopreserved PBMC samples from 30 adults with confirmed HIV infection, collected serially over a mean of about six years (range 1-12). Of the approximately 32 participants with HIV, approximately twelve were female. No cross-contamination during QIAcube processing was seen in test extractions of a monoclonal T-cell line run alongside 30 to 35 polyclonal samples.

Inclusion was restricted to participants for whom at least one PBMC sample before ART initiation and at least two post-ART samples were available. All participants with HIV were treated in the United States of America. Before DNA extraction, cryopreserved samples of roughly 1-10 million PBMC were thawed and washed. At the time of the earliest PBMC sample, participants with HIV were aged between about 23 and 54 years. PBMC samples were contributed by each participant from 1-4 timepoints before ART initiation and 2-8 timepoints after ART initiation, with a median of 7 samples. For every participant, serial HIV viral load, CD4+ T-cell count, ART history and demographic data were obtained. Genomic DNA was extracted from unsorted PBMC with a Qiagen kit on a QIAcube, with processing performed in batches of 12 samples. About this clone itself: Its binding antigen is unknown. Base qualities are not provided; no much larger clone lies one nucleotide away.

The immunoSEQ hsTCRB v3.0 assay was used at survey level resolution to sequence the TRB variable region. TRB sequencing targeted a depth of roughly 35,000-50,000 T-cell genomes per sample. TRB libraries were pooled and sequenced on an Illumina MiSeq using a v3 150-cycle kit. Regarding the original processing steps: Repertoire analysis was run in R within a reproducible Nextflow workflow that covered QC, data transformation and analysis. LymphoSeq2, an R package for exploring AIRR-Seq data, was used to implement custom analyses. Several samples yielding fewer than 5000 total TRB sequences were excluded, leaving over 150 analyzed HIV repertoires. Among the roughly 190 retained HIV repertoires, about 59 were collected before ART initiation and about 130 were collected after ART initiation. Repertoires were downsampled to 5000 TRB nucleotide sequences, and summary statistics were averaged over 100 downsampling iterations. Only TRB sequences with CDR3 regions of at least seven amino acids were retained for analysis. Diversity was assessed using a clonality score derived from Shannon entropy and using the Gini coefficient. In repertoire networks, the top 5000 CDR3 amino acid sequences were linked whenever an edit distance of one separated two sequences. Antigen specificity groups and MHC restriction were predicted for TRB CDR3 amino acid sequences with GLIPH2. Known CMV, EBV, HIV or tissue antigen associations were flagged by matching CDR3 amino acid sequences against VDJdb and McPAS-TCR. Pre-ART, post-ART and control groups were compared with Wilcoxon signed-rank tests and Holm-Bonferroni correction. TCRdb obtained this table from immuneACCESS and retained in-frame rearrangements with V and J assigned. These tables miss some clones; where compared with another copy, unresolved V genes account for less than half of the shortfall, and the remainder is unexplained. That table gives V, J and clone size, and the DNA gave D and trimming. The sample includes over 30,000 clones, with 70% to 80% observed a single time. 3% to 3.5% of the sample lies in the top ten.

On the study overall, not on this receptor specifically: The repertoire was dominated across all time points by expanded TRB clones identified before ART initiation, although this dominance was seen to fluctuate and to decrease in many PLHIV after ART. Since PBMC availability was limited, sequencing covered only the TCR beta chain, with no alpha chain pairing. No data were available on ART adherence, viral resistance or therapy changes, limiting inferences about post-ART repertoire changes. HIV repertoires had narrower CDR3 length ranges than controls, and the network structure suggested an antigen-experienced repertoire that shifted only slightly toward naive after ART. The samples span the years 2004 to 2017, and the ART regimens used may be less effective than current regimens. Because cell numbers in pre-ART samples were limited, unsorted PBMC were profiled instead of sorted CD4+ and CD8+ T cells. Starting ART was linked to a significant rise in TRB diversity, yet even with long-term ART the diversity remained significantly lower than in transplant donor controls.

Sequences were derived from unsorted PBMCs, sampled 1.9 years after starting antiretroviral therapy. The source of this sequence is a man aged 18 to 35 with HIV.

The DNA reads TGTGCCAGCAGCCCGAGGATCGATGATGGCTACACCTTC. Its translation is CASSPRIDDGYTF. This chain joins TRBV14 to TRBJ1-2; no D gene call is confident. Based on the germline V gene, the CDR1 and CDR2 sequences are SGHDN and FVKESK. V is clipped by 4 bases and J by 6 bases, and the sequence between their germline boundaries is 12 bases long. Reading from cysteine to phenylalanine, the CDR3 counts 13 amino acids. The sequence is cut down to CDR3 DNA, 39 bases in frame from base 1.